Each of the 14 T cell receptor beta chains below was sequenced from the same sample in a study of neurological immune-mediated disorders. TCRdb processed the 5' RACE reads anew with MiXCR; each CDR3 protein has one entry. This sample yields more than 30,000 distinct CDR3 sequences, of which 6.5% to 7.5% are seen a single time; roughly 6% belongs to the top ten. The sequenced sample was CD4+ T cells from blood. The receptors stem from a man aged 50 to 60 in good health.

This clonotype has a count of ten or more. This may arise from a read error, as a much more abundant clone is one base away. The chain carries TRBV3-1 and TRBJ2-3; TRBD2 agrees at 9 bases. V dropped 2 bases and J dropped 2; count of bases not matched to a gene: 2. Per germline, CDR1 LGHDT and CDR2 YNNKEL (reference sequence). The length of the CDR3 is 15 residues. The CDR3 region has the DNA TGTGCCAGCAGCCAATCTAGCGGGACCACAGATACGCAGTATTTT. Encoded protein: CASSQSSGTTDTQYF.

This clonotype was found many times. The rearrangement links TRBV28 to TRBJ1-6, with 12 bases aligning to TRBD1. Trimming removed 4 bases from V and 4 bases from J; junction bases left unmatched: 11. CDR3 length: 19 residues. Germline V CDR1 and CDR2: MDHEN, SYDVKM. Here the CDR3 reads CASSSPGQGAPDYNSPLHF. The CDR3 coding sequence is TGTGCCAGCAGTTCGCCGGGACAGGGGGCCCCTGATTATAATTCACCCCTCCACTTT.

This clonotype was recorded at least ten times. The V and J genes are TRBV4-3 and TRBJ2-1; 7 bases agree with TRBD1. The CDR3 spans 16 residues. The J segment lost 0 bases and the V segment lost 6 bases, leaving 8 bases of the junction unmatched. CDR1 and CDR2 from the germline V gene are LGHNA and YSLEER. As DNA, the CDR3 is TGCGCCAGCAGGGACAGGAGACGTAGCTCCTACAATGAGCAGTTCTTC. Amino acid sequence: CASRDRRRSSYNEQFF.

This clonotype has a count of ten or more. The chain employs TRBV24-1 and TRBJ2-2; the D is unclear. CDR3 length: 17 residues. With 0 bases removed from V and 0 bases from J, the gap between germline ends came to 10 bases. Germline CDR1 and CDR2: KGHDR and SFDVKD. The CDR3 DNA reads TGTGCCACCAGTGATTTGGGGCTAGGGCCGAACACCGGGGAGCTGTTTTTT. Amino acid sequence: CATSDLGLGPNTGELFF.

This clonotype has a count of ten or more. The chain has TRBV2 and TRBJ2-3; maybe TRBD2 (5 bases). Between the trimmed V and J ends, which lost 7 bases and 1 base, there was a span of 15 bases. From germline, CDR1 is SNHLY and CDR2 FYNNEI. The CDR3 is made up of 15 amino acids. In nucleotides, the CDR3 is TGTGCCAGCAATGGAGGCCCTCCCGGCACAGATACGCAGTATTTT. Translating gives CASNGGPPGTDTQYF.

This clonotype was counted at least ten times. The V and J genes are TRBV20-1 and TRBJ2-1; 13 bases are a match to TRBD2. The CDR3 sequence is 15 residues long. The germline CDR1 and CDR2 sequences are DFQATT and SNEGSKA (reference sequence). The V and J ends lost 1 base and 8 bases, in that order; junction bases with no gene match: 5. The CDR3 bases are TGCAGTGCTAGAGGGGGACTAGCGGGATTTCATGAGCAGTTCTTC. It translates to CSARGGLAGFHEQFF.

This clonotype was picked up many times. The CDR3 reads CASSLGSAPQETQYF. The CDR3 coding sequence is TGTGCCAGCAGCTTAGGGTCGGCCCCCCAAGAGACCCAGTACTTC. The V and J genes are TRBV7-9 and TRBJ2-5; D ambiguous. Trimming pared 1 base from V and 1 base from J, leaving 10 bases between. The CDR3 contains 15 residues. In germline, CDR1 is SEHNR, CDR2 FQNEAQ (reference sequence). Full variable domain (missing parts from reference TRBV7-9 and TRBJ2-5): DTGVSQNPRHKITKRGQNVTFRCDPISEHNRLYWYRQTLGQGPEFLTYFQNEAQLEKSRLLSDRFSAERPKGSFSTLEIQRTEQGDSAMYLCASSLGSAPQETQYFGPGTRLLVL.

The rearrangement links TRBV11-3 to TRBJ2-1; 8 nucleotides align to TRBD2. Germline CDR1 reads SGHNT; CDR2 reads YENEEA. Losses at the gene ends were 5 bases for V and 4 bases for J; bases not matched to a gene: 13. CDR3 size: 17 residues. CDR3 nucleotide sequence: TGTGCCAGCAGCCCCGGGACTAGAGGTCCGTTATACAATGAGCAGTTCTTC. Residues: CASSPGTRGPLYNEQFF.

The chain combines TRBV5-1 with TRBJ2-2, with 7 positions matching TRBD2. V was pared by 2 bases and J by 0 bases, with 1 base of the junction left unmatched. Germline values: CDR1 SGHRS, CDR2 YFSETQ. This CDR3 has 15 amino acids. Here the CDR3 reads CASSFAGANTGELFF. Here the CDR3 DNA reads TGCGCCAGCAGCTTCGCGGGGGCGAACACCGGGGAGCTGTTTTTT.

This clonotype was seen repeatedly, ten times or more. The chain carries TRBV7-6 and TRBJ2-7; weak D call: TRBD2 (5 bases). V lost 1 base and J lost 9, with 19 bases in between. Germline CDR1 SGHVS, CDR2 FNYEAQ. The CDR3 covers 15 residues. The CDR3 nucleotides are TGTGCCAGCAGCTTAGTCACTAGACCCTACGACGGGCAGTACTTC. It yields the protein CASSLVTRPYDGQYF.

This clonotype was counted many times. In DNA, the CDR3 is TGTGCCAGCAGCCGCTCCTACGAGCAGTACTTC. Its translation: CASSRSYEQYF. The V call is TRBV28, the J call TRBJ2-7; D is undetermined. V was cut by 6 bases and J by 0 bases, with 3 bases left in between. The CDR3 totals 11 residues. Looked up from germline, CDR1 is MDHEN and CDR2 is SYDVKM.

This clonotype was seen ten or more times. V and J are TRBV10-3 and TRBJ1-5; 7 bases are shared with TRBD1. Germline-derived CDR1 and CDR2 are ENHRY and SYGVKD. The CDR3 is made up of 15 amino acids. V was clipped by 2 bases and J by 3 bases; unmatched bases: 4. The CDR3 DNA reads TGTGCCATCAGTGAGGGGGGACAGACCAATCAGCCCCAGCATTTT. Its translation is CAISEGGQTNQPQHF.

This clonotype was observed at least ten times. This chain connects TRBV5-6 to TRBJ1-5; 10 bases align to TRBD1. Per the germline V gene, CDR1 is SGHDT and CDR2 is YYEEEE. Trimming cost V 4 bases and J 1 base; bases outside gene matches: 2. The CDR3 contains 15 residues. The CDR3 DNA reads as TGTGCCAGCAGCCGGGGACAGGGGAGCAATCAGCCCCAGCATTTT. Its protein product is CASSRGQGSNQPQHF.

CDR3 loop: CSALPREAAQETQYF. In DNA, the CDR3 is TGCAGTGCCCTACCCCGGGAGGCCGCCCAAGAGACCCAGTACTTC. J is TRBJ2-5 and V is TRBV20-1, with 7 bases identical to TRBD2. Germline V gene data show CDR1 as DFQATT and CDR2 as SNEGSKA (reference sequence). This CDR3 comprises 15 residues. The trim removed 6 bases at V and 1 base at J, leaving 11 bases unmatched.